The clone carrying this T cell receptor beta chain occurred many times. Its antigen is undetermined. The sample is drawn from a study of Graves' ophthalmopathy and Graves' hyperthyroidism. The study, taken as a whole, reports: Thyroid clonotypes that were expanded above 0.001 frequency mostly also appeared in blood.

The authors amplified TCR beta CDR3 regions, and they did so from RNA transcripts for repertoire sequencing. The first round was an RT-PCR with HTBI primers, and the second round was a multiplex PCR. TCRdb reanalysed the multiplex PCR reads using MiXCR and keeps one entry per CDR3 protein. The sample has about 620,000 distinct CDR3 sequences; 22% are singletons. The sequenced sample was peripheral blood. The receptor's source is a young woman with stable Graves' hyperthyroidism. Some clones in this sample may be carry-over from other donors' samples.

CDR3 nucleotides: TGTGCCATCAGTGAGTCTCGACAGGGGGTAGAGGGCTACACCTTC. Its protein product is CAISESRQGVEGYTF. The chain couples TRBV10-3 to TRBJ1-2, with 9 bases aligning to TRBD1. Trimming removed 0 bases from V and 8 bases from J; junction bases left unmatched: 7. Germline-derived CDR1 and CDR2 are ENHRY and SYGVKD. The CDR3 is 15 amino acids.